This is a list of T cell receptor beta chains from one sample in a study of T-cell reconstitution after alpha-beta-depleted transplantation in children. MiXCR, run by TCRdb on the PCR reads, gives a single entry per CDR3 protein. The data hold about 240,000 distinct CDR3 sequences, with 12% observed a single time. The sample in question was PBMCs from the stem cell graft donor, obtained from the stem cell graft. All receptors derive from a human donor who donated a stem cell graft to a child with acute lymphoblastic leukemia. Both conserved end residues are part of each CDR3. The order of the fields is clone size, J gene, V gene, D gene, CDR3 protein, CDR3 DNA. The D gene is left open where the match is weak. Some rows have no size entry. The others give once, few or many, or a class for an expanded clone.

many TRBJ2-3 TRBV20-1 NA CSATALGFTDTQYF TGCAGTGCCACCGCTCTTGGGTTCACAGATACGCAGTATTTT
many TRBJ2-1 TRBV20-1 TRBD1 CSASPPGQGKNEQFF TGCAGTGCTAGCCCCCCGGGACAGGGGAAAAATGAGCAGTTCTTC
many TRBJ1-2 TRBV4-3 NA CASSQASGSGYGYTF TGCGCCAGCAGCCAAGCTTCCGGAAGCGGCTATGGCTACACCTTC
few TRBJ1-4 TRBV6-2/TRBV6-3 TRBD1 CASSRPGQGNEKLFF TGTGCCAGCAGTCGCCCGGGACAGGGGAATGAAAAACTGTTTTTT
many TRBJ1-2 TRBV5-1 TRBD1 CASSLDGTGALSNNYGYTF TGCGCCAGCAGCTTGGACGGGACAGGGGCGCTGTCAAATAACTATGGCTACACCTTC
many TRBJ1-2 TRBV6-5 TRBD1 CASSVRGLGYGYTF TGTGCCAGCAGCGTCAGGGGGCTCGGCTATGGCTACACCTTC
NA TRBJ2-7 TRBV7-3 NA CASSLNPGPEQYF TGTGCCAGCAGCTTAAATCCAGGGCCCGAGCAGTACTTC
many TRBJ2-2 TRBV29-1 NA CSVVTPNTGELFF TGCAGCGTAGTAACTCCGAACACCGGGGAGCTGTTTTTT
many TRBJ2-1 TRBV19 TRBD1 CASSAGQGNEQFF TGTGCCAGTAGTGCCGGACAGGGAAATGAGCAGTTCTTC
many TRBJ1-5 TRBV6-6 NA CASSPGYQPQHF TGTGCCAGCAGTCCCGGCTATCAGCCCCAGCATTTT
many TRBJ1-5 TRBV6-5 TRBD1 CASSYGTADQPQHF TGTGCCAGCAGCTATGGGACAGCTGATCAGCCCCAGCATTTT
once TRBJ1-5 TRBV7-8 NA CASSSRGTNQPQHF TGTGCCAGCAGCTCTCGAGGGACCAATCAGCCCCAGCATTTT
NA TRBJ1-4 TRBV13 NA CASSPGPGSTNEKLFF TGTGCCAGCAGCCCCGGGCCGGGATCAACTAATGAAAAACTGTTTTTT
many TRBJ2-5 TRBV5-5 NA CASSHPGFQETQYF TGTGCCAGCAGCCACCCGGGATTTCAAGAGACCCAGTACTTC
many TRBJ1-5 TRBV7-6 NA CASSLHDSQPQHF TGTGCCAGCAGCTTGCATGATAGTCAGCCCCAGCATTTT
few TRBJ2-2 TRBV12-3/TRBV12-4 NA CASSGISALTGELFF TGTGCCAGCAGTGGGATCTCGGCACTAACCGGGGAGCTGTTTTTT
many TRBJ2-1 TRBV27 TRBD2 CASSLSSGGQNEQFF TGTGCCAGCAGTTTATCGTCGGGGGGGCAGAATGAGCAGTTCTTC
many TRBJ2-3 TRBV7-2 NA CASSLVAGEGADTQYF TGTGCCAGCAGCTTAGTGGCGGGAGAGGGGGCAGATACGCAGTATTTT
once TRBJ1-4 TRBV7-8 NA CASSLSTYEKLFF TGTGCCAGCAGCTTAAGTACTTATGAAAAACTGTTTTTT
NA TRBJ1-1 TRBV20-1 NA CSAVPAGEPNTEAFF TGCAGTGCTGTCCCTGCGGGGGAGCCGAACACTGAAGCTTTCTTT
many TRBJ2-1 TRBV11-2 NA CASSLGRYNEQFF TGTGCCAGCAGCTTAGGTCGCTACAATGAGCAGTTCTTC
many TRBJ1-1 TRBV4-2 NA CASSDRGNTEAFF TGTGCCAGCAGCGACCGGGGGAACACTGAAGCTTTCTTT
NA TRBJ2-7 TRBV30 TRBD2 CAWSTAGGPGHEQYF TGTGCCTGGAGTACTGCGGGAGGGCCTGGGCACGAGCAGTACTTC
many TRBJ2-7 TRBV6-6 NA CASFDKYEQYF TGTGCCAGCTTCGACAAATACGAGCAGTACTTC
once TRBJ2-7 TRBV28 NA CASSLPRGNEQYF TGTGCCAGCAGTTTGCCCAGGGGTAACGAGCAGTACTTC